The 3 T cell receptor beta chains below were found in one sample sequenced in a study of CD8 T cells in Susac syndrome (dated by TCRdb to 2018 to 2020). Library preparation was by the immunoSEQ multiplex PCR assay. RNA was extracted using the RNeasy kit, and about 0.5 to 1 ug of the RNA was reverse transcribed with random hexamers. TCRdb applied fastp at Q25 and MiXCR to the public reads, then kept only in-frame beta chains. Identical CDR3 proteins give one entry, which carries the most common genes and DNA. The sample data list 130,000 or so distinct CDR3 sequences, and about 95% of these were observed just once. About 0.11% of the sample goes to the ten largest clones. Sequences were obtained from CD4+ T cells from PBMCs. These TCRs come from a human donor with multiple sclerosis.

This clonotype showed up just once. The gene calls are TRBV7-9 and TRBJ2-1; 15 positions match TRBD2. Germline CDR1 reads SEHNR; CDR2 reads FQNEAQ (reference sequence). The CDR3 has 18 amino acids. J was trimmed by 7 bases and V by 0 bases; bases with no gene match: 7. CDR3 bases: TGTGCCAGCAGCTTAGCAGGACTAGCGGGAGGGCCTAGGAATGAGCAGTTCTTC. Residues: CASSLAGLAGGPRNEQFF.

V is TRBV9 and J is TRBJ2-7, with 8 bases that match TRBD2. Germline V gene sequence: CDR1 SGDLS, CDR2 YYNGEE. CDR3 length: 13 amino acids. V dropped 3 bases and J dropped 7; count of bases not matched to a gene: 6. This chain's CDR3 is CASSAGLAEEQYF. The CDR3 nucleotides read TGTGCCAGCAGCGCTGGACTAGCCGAAGAGCAGTACTTC.

The chain has TRBV14 and TRBJ2-4; no clear D. Deletions cut 0 bases from V and 7 bases from J, with 7 bases between. Germline-derived CDR1 and CDR2 are SGHDN and FVKESK. CDR3 length: 13 residues. The CDR3 sequence: CASSQEGTNIQYF. Written as DNA, the CDR3 is TGTGCCAGCAGCCAAGAAGGCACCAACATTCAGTACTTC.